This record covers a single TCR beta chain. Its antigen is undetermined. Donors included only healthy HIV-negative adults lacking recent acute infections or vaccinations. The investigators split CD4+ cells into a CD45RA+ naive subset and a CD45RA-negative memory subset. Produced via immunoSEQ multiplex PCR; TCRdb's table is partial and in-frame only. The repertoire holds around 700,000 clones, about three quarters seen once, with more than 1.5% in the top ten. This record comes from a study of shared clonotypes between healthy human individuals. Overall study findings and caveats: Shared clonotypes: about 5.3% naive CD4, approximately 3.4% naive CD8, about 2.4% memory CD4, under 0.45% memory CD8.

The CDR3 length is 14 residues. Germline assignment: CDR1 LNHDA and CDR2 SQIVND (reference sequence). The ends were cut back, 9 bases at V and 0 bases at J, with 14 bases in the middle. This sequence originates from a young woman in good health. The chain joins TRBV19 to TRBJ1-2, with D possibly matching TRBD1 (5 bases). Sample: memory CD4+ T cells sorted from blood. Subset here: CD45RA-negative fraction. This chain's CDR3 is CASETGATNYGYTF. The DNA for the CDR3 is TGTGCCAGCGAAACAGGCGCAACTAACTATGGCTACACCTTC.